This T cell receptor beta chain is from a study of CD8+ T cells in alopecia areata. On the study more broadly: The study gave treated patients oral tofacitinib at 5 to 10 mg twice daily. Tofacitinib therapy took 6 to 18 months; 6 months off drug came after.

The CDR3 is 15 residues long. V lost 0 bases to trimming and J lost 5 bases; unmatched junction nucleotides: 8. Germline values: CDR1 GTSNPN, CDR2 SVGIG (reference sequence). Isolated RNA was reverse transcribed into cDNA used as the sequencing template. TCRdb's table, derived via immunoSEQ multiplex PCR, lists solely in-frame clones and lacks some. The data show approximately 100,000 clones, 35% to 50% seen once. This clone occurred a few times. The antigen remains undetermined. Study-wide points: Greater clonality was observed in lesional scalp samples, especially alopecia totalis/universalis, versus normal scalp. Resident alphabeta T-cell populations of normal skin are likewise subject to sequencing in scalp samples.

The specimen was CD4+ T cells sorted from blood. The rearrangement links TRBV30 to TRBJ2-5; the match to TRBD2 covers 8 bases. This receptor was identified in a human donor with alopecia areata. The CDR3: CAWSVAGAAGETQYF. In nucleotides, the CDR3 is TGTGCCTGGAGTGTAGCGGGGGCCGCGGGGGAGACCCAGTACTTC.